This T cell receptor (beta chain) was found in a study of cytomegalovirus exposure and HLA in healthy donors. Study-wide points: Highest at DRB1 and lowest at HLA-C, TCR association rates differed among HLA loci in a later analysis.

The CDR3 loop spans 16 amino acids. The V end lost 0 bases, the J end lost 4 bases, and 16 bases lay between the germline ends. Germline V lookup: CDR1 SGHRS, CDR2 YFSETQ. In regard to this clone: Its antigen remains unknown.

PCR involved 60 Vbeta and 13 Jbeta primers. Original processing notes: Later, an analysis found around 77 million unique TCR beta chains, and about 10 million of these were shared. Generated by immunoSEQ multiplex PCR, the TCRdb table keeps only in-frame clones and is missing some. The V and J calls and clone size were taken over from that table, and D and trimming were inferred from the DNA. Its table lists 200,000 to 250,000 clones. The clonotype was recovered from a girl aged 2 to 10 in good health and CMV-seropositive. Sequenced sample: PBMCs. This chain links TRBV5-1 with TRBJ1-1; possible D gene TRBD1, 5 bases. In nucleotides, the CDR3 is TGCGCCAGCAGCTTGGAGCGGGCCAGGGAGGGCACTGAAGCTTTCTTT. Residues: CASSLERAREGTEAFF. Full variable domain (remainder filled in from reference TRBV5-1 and TRBJ1-1): KAGVTQTPRYLIKTRGQQVTLSCSPISGHRSVSWYQQTPGQGLQFLFEYFSETQRNKGNFPGRFSGRQFSNSRSEMNVSTLELGDSALYLCASSLERAREGTEAFFGQGTRLTVV.